The 26 T cell receptor beta chains below were found in one sample sequenced in a study of identical twins. TCRdb reprocessed the 5' RACE reads with MiXCR, giving one entry per CDR3 protein. This sample has about 520,000 distinct CDR3 sequences, with around 20% found just once. The sample was also reused in another study, on T cells expressing NK-cell markers.

Sequences were obtained from CD4+ T cells sorted from blood. The receptors derive from a woman aged 18-35 years in good health.

The chain combines TRBV18 with TRBJ2-3; 9 bases are shared with TRBD2. The CDR3 contains 15 residues. Trimming cost V 2 bases and J 5 bases; bases outside gene matches: 5. The germline gives CDR1 KGHSH, CDR2 LQKENI. The CDR3 loop is CASSPSLAGQDTQYF. For the CDR3, the DNA is TGTGCCAGCTCACCAAGCCTAGCGGGGCAAGATACGCAGTATTTT.

This clonotype was counted only a few times. The CDR3 sequence is CSARPTGAPPNEAFF. The DNA of the CDR3 is TGCAGTGCTAGACCGACAGGGGCACCGCCCAATGAAGCTTTCTTT. The gene calls are TRBV20-1 and TRBJ1-1, with 8 nucleotides matching TRBD1. Germline loops: CDR1 DFQATT, CDR2 SNEGSKA (reference sequence). There are 15 residues in the CDR3. V shed 2 bases and J 7 bases; nucleotides not matched to a gene: 12.

This clonotype has more than one count but fewer than ten. This chain joins TRBV5-1 and TRBJ2-5; the match to TRBD1 covers 7 bases. CDR3 length: 15 residues. The germline gives CDR1 SGHRS, CDR2 YFSETQ. V was pared by 6 bases and J by 2 bases, with 10 bases of the junction left unmatched. CDR3 DNA: TGCGCCAGCAAGTGGCTACAGGGGTCGCAAGAGACCCAGTACTTC. Encoded protein: CASKWLQGSQETQYF. Full variable domain (outside the CDR3, taken from reference TRBV5-1 and TRBJ2-5): KAGVTQTPRYLIKTRGQQVTLSCSPISGHRSVSWYQQTPGQGLQFLFEYFSETQRNKGNFPGRFSGRQFSNSRSEMNVSTLELGDSALYLCASKWLQGSQETQYFGPGTRLLVL.

The V and J genes are TRBV29-1 and TRBJ1-1; weak D call: TRBD1 (5 bases). CDR3 size: 13 residues. Deletions cut 5 bases from V and 2 bases from J, with 12 bases between. Germline V gene lookup returns CDR1 SQVTM and CDR2 ANQGSEA. Written as DNA, the CDR3 is TGCAGCGTTCGCCCAGGGCCAAACACTGAAGCTTTCTTT. Its translation is CSVRPGPNTEAFF.

This clonotype has a handful of counts. The chain recombines TRBV2 with TRBJ1-1; D is ambiguous. The CDR3 covers 14 residues. The germline gives CDR1 SNHLY, CDR2 FYNNEI. V lost 2 bases, J lost 6 bases, and 13 bases lay in between. Written as DNA, the CDR3 is TGTGCCAGCAGTGAAACATGGGTTTCGGCTGAAGCTTTCTTT. Its protein is CASSETWVSAEAFF.

V is TRBV21-1 and J is TRBJ2-7. TRBV21-1 is reported as a pseudogene. The CDR3 sequence is 16 residues long. This chain's CDR3 is CASSKRKDVISYEQYF. The CDR3 DNA sequence: TGTGCCAGCAGCAAGCGAAAAGACGTAATCTCCTACGAGCAGTACTTC.

The chain employs TRBV10-1 and TRBJ2-7; D possibly corresponds to TRBD2 (6 bases). Trimming took 3 bases from V and 5 from J, leaving 11 bases between them. The CDR3 extends over 13 amino acids. Germline CDR1 WNHNN, CDR2 SYGVQD (reference sequence). The CDR3 reads CASSDGGDHEQYF. The CDR3 DNA reads as TGCGCCAGCAGTGATGGCGGGGATCACGAGCAGTACTTC.

The chain recombines TRBV11-3 with TRBJ2-3, with 7 bases that match TRBD2. The germline V gene has CDR1 SGHNT and CDR2 YENEEA. CDR3 size: 14 residues. V dropped 6 bases and J dropped 4; count of bases not matched to a gene: 7. The chain's CDR3 is CASSPGGGADTQYF. The CDR3 bases are TGTGCCAGCAGTCCAGGCGGGGGAGCAGATACGCAGTATTTT.

This clonotype has a handful of counts. The gene calls are TRBV30 and TRBJ2-7; no definite D call. V dropped 0 bases and J dropped 4 bases, with 10 bases sitting between them. The CDR3 totals 13 residues. Germline V CDR1 and CDR2: GTSNPN, SVGIG (reference sequence). The CDR3 DNA sequence: TGTGCCTGGAGTGTACCCGCCGGGTACGAGCAGTACTTC. It is translated as CAWSVPAGYEQYF.

This clonotype was detected a few times. This rearrangement joins TRBV29-1 to TRBJ2-6, with 8 bases aligning to TRBD2. CDR1 and CDR2 from the germline V gene are SQVTM and ANQGSEA. CDR3 length equals 15 residues. Trimming removed 6 bases from V and 0 bases from J; junction bases left unmatched: 4. The DNA for the CDR3 is TGCAGCGTCCTCGGGAGGGGCTCTGGGGCCAACGTCCTGACTTTC. This encodes CSVLGRGSGANVLTF.

This clonotype was counted a few times. The chain is built from TRBV7-2 and TRBJ1-2; unclear D gene. This CDR3 comprises 13 residues. Trimming shortened V by 5 bases and J by 8 bases, and 15 bases separated the two germline ends. CDR1 SGHTA and CDR2 FQGNSA come from the germline V gene. The DNA of the CDR3 is TGTGCCAGCAGCCCAGATGGGCTTTGGGGCTACACCTTC. This sequence encodes CASSPDGLWGYTF.

The V gene is TRBV6-5, the J gene TRBJ2-1, with 8 positions matching TRBD1. From germline, CDR1 is MNHEY and CDR2 SVGAGI. V shed 3 bases and J 7 bases; nucleotides not matched to a gene: 8. This CDR3 is 15 amino acids long. Here the CDR3 DNA reads TGTGCCAGCAGTTATCAGGGGGCAGAGGGAAATGAGCAGTTCTTC. This sequence encodes CASSYQGAEGNEQFF.

This clonotype was detected only a few times. Written as DNA, the CDR3 is TGTGCCAGCACCCAAAAGCGGGGGCAAGGCTCCTACGAGCAGTACTTC. It codes for CASTQKRGQGSYEQYF. This chain uses TRBV11-2 with TRBJ2-7, with 8 bases matching TRBD2. The CDR3 spans 16 residues. J was trimmed by 0 bases and V by 7 bases; bases with no gene match: 11. In germline, CDR1 is SGHAT, CDR2 FQNNGV.

This clonotype was observed a handful of times. The chain recombines TRBV7-9 with TRBJ1-1; D is ambiguous. Trimming cost V 4 bases and J 4 bases, with 13 bases left between them. The CDR3 consists of 14 residues. Germline V gene sequence: CDR1 SEHNR, CDR2 FQNEAQ (reference sequence). As DNA, the CDR3 is TGTGCCAGCAGCTCGGGCTTGCCGGGCACTGAAGCTTTCTTT. Translation gives CASSSGLPGTEAFF.

The chain carries TRBV20-1 and TRBJ2-3, with TRBD2 as a possible D gene (7 bases). The CDR3 covers 16 residues. The V end lost 0 bases, the J end lost 4 bases, and 17 bases lay between the germline ends. CDR1 is DFQATT, CDR2 SNEGSKA, per germline (reference sequence). CDR3 sequence (DNA): TGCAGTGCTAGAGATCGTCTCCGGGGGGCACCAGATACGCAGTATTTT. Its translation is CSARDRLRGAPDTQYF.

The CDR3 nucleotides are TGCGCCAGCAGCTTGGTTTCGCGTGAGACCCAGTACTTC. Translated, it gives CASSLVSRETQYF. This sequence joins TRBV5-1 and TRBJ2-5; D not resolved. Per germline, CDR1 SGHRS and CDR2 YFSETQ. The V end was cut by 0 bases, the J end by 5 bases, with 8 bases between. The CDR3 is 13 residues long.

The chain carries TRBV4-3 and TRBJ2-1; 9 bases line up with TRBD1. This CDR3 has 15 amino acids. With V trimmed by 2 bases and J by 5 bases, 4 bases remained unmatched. Germline CDR1 LGHNA, CDR2 YSLEER. This CDR3 reads CASSQPGQGNNEQFF. The CDR3 nucleotides read TGCGCCAGCAGCCAACCGGGACAGGGAAACAATGAGCAGTTCTTC.

This clonotype was picked up many times. The chain employs TRBV6-5 and TRBJ2-7; 7 positions agree with TRBD1. Trimming removed 8 bases from V and 6 bases from J; junction bases left unmatched: 4. The CDR3 has 11 amino acids. Germline CDR1 and CDR2: MNHEY and SVGAGI. DNA for the CDR3: TGTGCCAGCGAACAGGGGATCGAGCAGTACTTC. This gives the protein CASEQGIEQYF.

This chain uses TRBV20-1 with TRBJ2-3, with 11 bases fitting TRBD2. With V trimmed by 4 bases and J by 4 bases, 10 bases remained unmatched. The CDR3 length is 16 residues. Germline V CDR1 and CDR2: DFQATT, SNEGSKA (reference sequence). The CDR3 region has the DNA TGCAGTGCTACCCCGACTAGCGGGGCAACCCCAGATACGCAGTATTTT. Translating gives CSATPTSGATPDTQYF.

The table lists this clonotype with a few counts. This chain connects TRBV6-5 to TRBJ1-1; no clear D. Germline values: CDR1 MNHEY, CDR2 SVGAGI. The CDR3 runs 15 residues. V was clipped by 1 base and J by 4 bases, with 13 bases between them. The DNA of the CDR3 is TGTGCCAGCAGTTACTGGGGAGAACGGGGCACTGAAGCTTTCTTT. Protein product: CASSYWGERGTEAFF.

This clonotype was observed a handful of times. The chain carries TRBV29-1 and TRBJ2-1; 7 bases line up with TRBD1. This CDR3 is built from 11 residues. Germline lookup yields CDR1 SQVTM and CDR2 ANQGSEA. V shed 5 bases and J 9 bases; nucleotides not matched to a gene: 4. The CDR3 region has the DNA TGCAGCGTTTGGACAGGTAGTGAGCAGTTCTTC. Protein product: CSVWTGSEQFF.

This chain connects TRBV11-1 to TRBJ2-3, with 10 bases matching TRBD2. The CDR3 is made up of 15 amino acids. Germline V gives CDR1 SGHAT, CDR2 FQDESV (reference sequence). Trimming removed 7 bases from V and 5 bases from J; junction bases left unmatched: 9. CDR3 DNA sequence: TGTGCCAGCACCAAAAGCGGGGGGGCGGAAGATACGCAGTATTTT. Encoded protein: CASTKSGGAEDTQYF.

The CDR3 DNA reads as TGCAGTGCGGAAGAGGGACAGCTACACCTGAACACTGAAGCTTTCTTT. It is translated as CSAEEGQLHLNTEAFF. The chain links TRBV20-1 to TRBJ1-1, with TRBD1 matching over 7 bases. CDR1 and CDR2 (germline): DFQATT, SNEGSKA (reference sequence). This CDR3 has 16 amino acids. With 6 bases clipped from V and 0 bases from J, the junction kept 13 bases outside the gene matches.

This clonotype appeared many times. J is TRBJ2-2 and V is TRBV29-1, with TRBD2 matching 15 bases. Trimming cost V 5 bases and J 3 bases; bases outside gene matches: 4. The CDR3 is 16 residues long. Per germline, CDR1 SQVTM and CDR2 ANQGSEA. In DNA form, the CDR3 reads TGCAGCGTTAGTGGACTAGCGGGAGGGTACACCGGGGAGCTGTTTTTT. This encodes CSVSGLAGGYTGELFF.

The table lists this clonotype with a few counts. CDR3 in DNA: TGCAGTGGAAGAAGGGGAGCTATCGAGCAGTACTTC. Protein sequence: CSGRRGAIEQYF. The J gene is TRBJ2-7, the V gene TRBV20-1; D tentatively reads TRBD1 or TRBD2 (5 bases each). V was cut by 7 bases and J by 6 bases, with 16 bases left in between. The CDR3 covers 12 residues. The germline V gene encodes CDR1 DFQATT and CDR2 SNEGSKA (reference sequence).

The chain uses TRBV7-2 and TRBJ2-1; 10 bases align to TRBD2. CDR3 length: 14 amino acids. J lost 5 bases, V lost 5 bases, and 3 bases had no gene match. From germline, CDR1 is SGHTA and CDR2 FQGNSA. The CDR3 DNA sequence: TGTGCCAGCAGCGTACTAGCGGGACACAATGAGCAGTTCTTC. Its protein is CASSVLAGHNEQFF.